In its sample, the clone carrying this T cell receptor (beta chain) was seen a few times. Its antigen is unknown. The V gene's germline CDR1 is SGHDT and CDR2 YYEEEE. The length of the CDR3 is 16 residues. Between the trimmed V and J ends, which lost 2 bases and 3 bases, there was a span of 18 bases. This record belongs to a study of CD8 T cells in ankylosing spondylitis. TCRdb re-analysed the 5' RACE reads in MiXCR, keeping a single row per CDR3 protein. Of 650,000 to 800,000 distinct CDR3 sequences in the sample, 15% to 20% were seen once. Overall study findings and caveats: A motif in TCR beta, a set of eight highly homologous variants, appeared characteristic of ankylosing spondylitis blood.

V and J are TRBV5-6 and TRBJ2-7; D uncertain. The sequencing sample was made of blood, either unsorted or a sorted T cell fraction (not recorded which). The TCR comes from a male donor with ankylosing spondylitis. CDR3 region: CASSLINDKYLYEQYF. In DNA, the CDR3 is TGTGCCAGCAGCTTAATAAACGACAAATATCTCTACGAGCAGTACTTC. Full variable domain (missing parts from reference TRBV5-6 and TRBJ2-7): DAGVTQSPTHLIKTRGQQVTLRCSPKSGHDTVSWYQQALGQGPQFIFQYYEEEERQRGNFPDRFSGHQFPNYSSELNVNALLLGDSALYLCASSLINDKYLYEQYFGPGTRLTVT.